Below, 20 T cell receptor beta chains from the same sample are listed, as sequenced in a study of T cell responses to AZD1222 COVID-19 vaccine. The data were produced by immunoSEQ multiplex PCR, yet TCRdb's version contains in-frame clones alone and is incomplete. The sample records some 100,000 clones, roughly 87% being singletons. The sample consisted of peripheral blood, taken on day 0 of AZD1222 vaccination. The receptors derive from an adult in good health.

The chain recombines TRBV29-1 with TRBJ2-5, with D possibly TRBD2 on 5 matching bases. The CDR3 totals 14 residues. With 2 bases removed from V and 1 base from J, the gap between germline ends came to 11 bases. The germline V gene has CDR1 SQVTM and CDR2 ANQGSEA. Here the CDR3 reads CSVELAQSQETQYF. CDR3 sequence (DNA): TGCAGCGTTGAACTAGCTCAGAGCCAAGAGACCCAGTACTTC.

The chain combines TRBV6-5 with TRBJ1-3; D remains ambiguous. V was trimmed by 6 bases and J by 0 bases, leaving 6 bases between them. The CDR3 has 13 amino acids. Germline CDR1 is MNHEY and CDR2 is SVGAGI. The CDR3 bases are TGTGCCAGCAGGCGGAGCTCTGGAAACACCATATATTTT. This translates into CASRRSSGNTIYF.

The genes are TRBV5-1 and TRBJ2-7; 7 positions agree with TRBD1. In germline, CDR1 is SGHRS, CDR2 YFSETQ. This CDR3 has 15 residues. J gave up 0 bases and V 4 bases, and 7 bases lay outside the gene matches. The CDR3 DNA follows: TGCGCCAGCAGCACAGGGGAGCTATCCTCCTACGAGCAGTACTTC. This encodes CASSTGELSSYEQYF.

This chain links TRBV25-1 with TRBJ2-4, with D hard to call. The CDR3 is 17 amino acids. From germline, CDR1 is MGHDK and CDR2 SYGVNS. V lost 1 base and J lost 0, with 13 bases in between. CDR3 amino acids: CASSELFPPGAKNIQYF. The DNA of the CDR3 is TGTGCCAGCAGTGAATTATTTCCTCCAGGAGCCAAAAACATTCAGTACTTC.

CDR3 amino acids: CASSAPLGRVGVGNEQFF. DNA for the CDR3: TGTGCCAGCAGTGCCCCTTTGGGCAGGGTCGGAGTTGGGAATGAGCAGTTCTTC. The gene calls are TRBV28 and TRBJ2-1; D perhaps matches TRBD1 (5 bases). CDR1 is MDHEN and CDR2 is SYDVKM in the germline V gene. V lost 5 bases and J 7 bases, leaving 27 bases between the germline ends. The CDR3 has 18 amino acids.

The chain uses TRBV7-8 and TRBJ1-4; D unresolved. V lost 4 bases and J 8 bases, leaving 8 bases between the germline ends. Germline V gene data show CDR1 as SGHVS and CDR2 as FQNEAQ. This CDR3 has 12 amino acids. CDR3 sequence: CASSSYSEKLFF. CDR3 bases: TGTGCCAGCAGCTCTTACTCGGAAAAACTGTTTTTT.

The V gene is TRBV4-1, the J gene TRBJ2-7; D gene ambiguous. V lost 3 bases, J lost 4 bases, and 13 bases lay in between. This CDR3 has 14 amino acids. Germline CDR1 and CDR2: MGHRA and YSYEKL. CDR3 coding DNA: TGCGCCAGCAGCCATGTTACAGCCTTATACGAGCAGTACTTC. Translating gives CASSHVTALYEQYF.

In regard to this clone: In the same sample, other DNA sequences code for this CDR3. The chain employs TRBV5-6 and TRBJ2-1; D gene ambiguous. V lost 0 bases and J lost 8, with 9 bases in between. Germline CDR1 is SGHDT and CDR2 is YYEEEE. The CDR3 has 13 residues. The CDR3 DNA sequence: TGTGCCAGCAGCTTGGGACCGACGGATGAGCAGTTCTTC. Its protein product is CASSLGPTDEQFF.

The chain combines TRBV6-6 with TRBJ2-1, with D perhaps TRBD2 (6 bases). CDR1 and CDR2 from the germline V gene are MNHNY and SVGAGI (reference sequence). V gave up 2 bases and J gave up 7 bases, with 18 bases separating them. This CDR3 is 16 amino acids long. The CDR3 spells CASSYPTAGIRNEQFF. CDR3 nucleotides: TGTGCCAGCAGTTACCCTACAGCGGGTATTAGGAATGAGCAGTTCTTC.

The chain carries TRBV5-6 and TRBJ2-3; a possible D gene is TRBD1 (7 bases). This CDR3 region has 17 residues. V gave up 0 bases and J gave up 3 bases, with 17 bases separating them. In germline, CDR1 is SGHDT, CDR2 YYEEEE. CDR3 sequence: CASSLGSQGGTTDTQYF. DNA of the CDR3: TGTGCCAGCAGCTTGGGAAGCCAGGGGGGAACAACAGATACGCAGTATTTT.

J is TRBJ2-7 and V is TRBV6-5; either TRBD1 or TRBD2 may fit D (5 bases each). The CDR3 contains 11 residues. The germline V gene encodes CDR1 MNHEY and CDR2 SVGAGI. Trimming took off 6 bases at V and 4 bases at J, with 7 bases between the two ends. For the CDR3, the DNA is TGTGCCAGCAGGAGGGGTTACGAGCAGTACTTC. Protein sequence: CASRRGYEQYF.

V gene TRBV18 combines with J gene TRBJ2-2, with 10 bases that match TRBD1. After removal of 4 bases from V and 4 bases from J, the junction contained 3 bases not matched to a gene. There are 15 residues in the CDR3. Germline lookup yields CDR1 KGHSH and CDR2 LQKENI. The CDR3 region is CASSLDRGVTGELFF. In DNA form, the CDR3 reads TGTGCCAGCTCACTGGACAGGGGGGTCACCGGGGAGCTGTTTTTT.

The rearrangement uses TRBV5-1 and TRBJ1-2; D unclear. The CDR3 length is 13 residues. CDR1 SGHRS and CDR2 YFSETQ come from the germline V gene. V was cut by 3 bases and J by 8 bases, with 14 bases left in between. The CDR3 DNA is TGCGCCAGCAGCTCTGGACCGACCCTAGGCTACACCTTC. Translated, it gives CASSSGPTLGYTF.

This clone turned up a few times. This chain uses TRBV10-3 with TRBJ2-7; D may match TRBD1 or TRBD2 (5 bases each). Trimming shortened V by 7 bases and J by 3 bases, and 16 bases separated the two germline ends. Germline CDR1 is ENHRY and CDR2 is SYGVKD. CDR3 size: 14 residues. The DNA for the CDR3 is TGTGCCATCAAAGGAGTAGAGGGGATCTACGAGCAGTACTTC. It yields the protein CAIKGVEGIYEQYF.

This clone was seen once. The DNA for the CDR3 is TGTGCCTGGAGTCATGCGGGTACGCAGTATTTT. Translation: CAWSHAGTQYF. The chain uses TRBV30 and TRBJ2-3; weak D call: TRBD2 (5 bases). Trimming stripped 2 bases from V and 8 bases from J, with 8 bases between. In germline, CDR1 is GTSNPN, CDR2 SVGIG (reference sequence). The CDR3 spans 11 residues.

The rearrangement uses TRBV19 and TRBJ2-6; tentatively, D is TRBD2 (6 bases). CDR1 LNHDA and CDR2 SQIVND come from the germline V gene (reference sequence). This CDR3 has 16 amino acids. Deletions cut 4 bases from V and 2 bases from J, with 12 bases between. Written as DNA, the CDR3 is TGTGCCAGTAGTAGGGGGGTGGGAACTGGGGCCAACGTCCTGACTTTC. Its translation is CASSRGVGTGANVLTF. Based on the CDR3 plus reference TRBV19 and TRBJ2-6, the full variable domain is DGGITQSPKYLFRKEGQNVTLSCEQNLNHDAMYWYRQDPGQGLRLIYYSQIVNDFQKGDIAEGYSVSREKKESFPLTVTSAQKNPTAFYLCASSRGVGTGANVLTFGAGSRLTVL.

This clone was seen a few times. CDR3 nucleotides: TGTGCCAGCAGCTCAGACATAAACGGCTACACCTTC. This encodes CASSSDINGYTF. The V gene is TRBV7-2, the J gene TRBJ1-2, with D unresolved. CDR1 and CDR2 from the germline V gene are SGHTA and FQGNSA. There are 12 residues in the CDR3. The germline V and J ends were trimmed by 4 bases and 8 bases, with 11 bases remaining between them.

This chain joins TRBV5-4 and TRBJ1-2, with D perhaps TRBD1 (6 bases). CDR3 length: 15 amino acids. V shed 0 bases and J shed 3 bases, with 12 bases lying between them. Germline values: CDR1 SGHNT, CDR2 YYREEE (reference sequence). CDR3 residues: CASSLDSAGDYGYTF. CDR3 nucleotides: TGTGCCAGCAGCTTGGACTCTGCAGGGGACTATGGCTACACCTTC.

The chain has TRBV13 and TRBJ1-4; a possible D gene is TRBD1 (5 bases). The CDR3 totals 15 residues. The V gene lost 6 bases and the J gene lost 7 bases, with 18 bases spanning the gap. CDR1 and CDR2 from the germline V gene are PRHDT and FYEKMQ (reference sequence). The chain's CDR3 is CASSPRPDMFEKLFF. Written as DNA, the CDR3 is TGTGCCAGCAGTCCCCGCCCGGACATGTTTGAAAAACTGTTTTTT.

This chain connects TRBV2 to TRBJ2-5; the match to TRBD2 covers 8 bases. Trimming took 5 bases from V and 2 from J; bases not matched to a gene: 7. The CDR3 runs 15 residues. Germline V gene lookup returns CDR1 SNHLY and CDR2 FYNNEI. In nucleotides, the CDR3 is TGTGCCAGCAGTCAGAATAGCGGGGCACAAGAGACCCAGTACTTC. It encodes CASSQNSGAQETQYF.